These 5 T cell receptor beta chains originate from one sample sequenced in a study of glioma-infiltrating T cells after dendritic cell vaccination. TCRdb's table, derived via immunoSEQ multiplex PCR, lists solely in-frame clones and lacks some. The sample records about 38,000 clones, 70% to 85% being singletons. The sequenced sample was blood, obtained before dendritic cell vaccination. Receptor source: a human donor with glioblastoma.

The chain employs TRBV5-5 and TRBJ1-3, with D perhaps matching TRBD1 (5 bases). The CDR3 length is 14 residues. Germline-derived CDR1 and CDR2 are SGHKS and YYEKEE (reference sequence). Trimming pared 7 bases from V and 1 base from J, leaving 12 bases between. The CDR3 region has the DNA TGTGCCAGCGGGTTGACAGTTTCTGGAAACACCATATATTTT. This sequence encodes CASGLTVSGNTIYF.

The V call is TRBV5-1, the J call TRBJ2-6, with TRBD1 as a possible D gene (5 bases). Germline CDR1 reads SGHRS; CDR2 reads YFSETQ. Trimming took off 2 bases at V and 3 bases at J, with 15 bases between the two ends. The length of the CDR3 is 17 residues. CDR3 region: CASSLPRASSGANVLTF. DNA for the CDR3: TGCGCCAGCAGCTTACCCAGGGCAAGCAGTGGGGCCAACGTCCTGACTTTC. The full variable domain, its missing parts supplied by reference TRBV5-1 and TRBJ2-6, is KAGVTQTPRYLIKTRGQQVTLSCSPISGHRSVSWYQQTPGQGLQFLFEYFSETQRNKGNFPGRFSGRQFSNSRSEMNVSTLELGDSALYLCASSLPRASSGANVLTFGAGSRLTVL.

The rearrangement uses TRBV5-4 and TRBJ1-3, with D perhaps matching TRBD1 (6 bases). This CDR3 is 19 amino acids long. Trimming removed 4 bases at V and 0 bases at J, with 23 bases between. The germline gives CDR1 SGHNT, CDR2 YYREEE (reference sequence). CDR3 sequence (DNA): TGTGCCAGCAGCAGGGCTCCGGGACACAAAATTACCTCTGGAAACACCATATATTTT. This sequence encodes CASSRAPGHKITSGNTIYF. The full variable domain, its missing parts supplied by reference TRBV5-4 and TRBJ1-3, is ETGVTQSPTHLIKTRGQQVTLRCSSQSGHNTVSWYQQALGQGPQFIFQYYREEENGRGNFPPRFSGLQFPNYSSELNVNALELDDSALYLCASSRAPGHKITSGNTIYFGEGSWLTVV.

CDR3 sequence (DNA): TGTGCCAGCAGCTACGACTTCTCCTACGAGCAGTACTTC. Amino acids: CASSYDFSYEQYF. The chain uses TRBV7-2 and TRBJ2-7, with D hard to call. Per germline, CDR1 SGHTA and CDR2 FQGNSA. Trimming pared 4 bases from V and 0 bases from J, leaving 7 bases between. CDR3 length equals 13 residues.

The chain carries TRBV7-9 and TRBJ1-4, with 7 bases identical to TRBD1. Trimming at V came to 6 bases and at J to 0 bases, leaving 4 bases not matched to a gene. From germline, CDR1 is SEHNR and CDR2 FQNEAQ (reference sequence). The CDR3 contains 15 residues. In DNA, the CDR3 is TGTGCCAGCAGGGACGACAGGGCAACTAATGAAAAACTGTTTTTT. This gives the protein CASRDDRATNEKLFF.